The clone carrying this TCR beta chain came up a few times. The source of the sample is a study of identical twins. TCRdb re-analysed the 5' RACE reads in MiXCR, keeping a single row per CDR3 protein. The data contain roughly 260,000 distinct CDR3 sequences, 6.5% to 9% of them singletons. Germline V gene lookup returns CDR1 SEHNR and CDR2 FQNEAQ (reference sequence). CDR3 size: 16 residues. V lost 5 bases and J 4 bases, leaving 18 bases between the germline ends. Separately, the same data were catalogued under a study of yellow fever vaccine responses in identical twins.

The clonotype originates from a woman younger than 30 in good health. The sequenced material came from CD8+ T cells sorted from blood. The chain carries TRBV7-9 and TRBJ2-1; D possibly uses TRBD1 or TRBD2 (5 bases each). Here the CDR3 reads CASSPPPGTEYNEQFF. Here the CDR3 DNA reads TGTGCCAGCAGCCCGCCGCCGGGGACCGAATACAATGAGCAGTTCTTC.